This TCR beta chain was identified in a study of T cell changes during pregnancy in multiple sclerosis. The germline V gene encodes CDR1 SGHDT and CDR2 YYEEEE. This CDR3 comprises 13 residues. Trimming removed 3 bases from V and 6 bases from J; junction bases left unmatched: 6. Repertoires were generated with immunoSEQ multiplex PCR, while TCRdb's copy carries only in-frame clones and drops some. The sample records around 60,000 clones, less than 95% being singletons. The chain carries TRBV5-6 and TRBJ2-7, with 7 bases lining up with TRBD2. Sequenced material: CD4+ T cells from peripheral blood mononuclear cells, taken after pregnancy. The receptor was derived from a female donor in good health, enrolled as a control in a pregnancy study. For the CDR3, the DNA is TGTGCCAGCAGCTGGGGGGGGAGCGGCGAGCAGTACTTC. The encoded protein is CASSWGGSGEQYF.